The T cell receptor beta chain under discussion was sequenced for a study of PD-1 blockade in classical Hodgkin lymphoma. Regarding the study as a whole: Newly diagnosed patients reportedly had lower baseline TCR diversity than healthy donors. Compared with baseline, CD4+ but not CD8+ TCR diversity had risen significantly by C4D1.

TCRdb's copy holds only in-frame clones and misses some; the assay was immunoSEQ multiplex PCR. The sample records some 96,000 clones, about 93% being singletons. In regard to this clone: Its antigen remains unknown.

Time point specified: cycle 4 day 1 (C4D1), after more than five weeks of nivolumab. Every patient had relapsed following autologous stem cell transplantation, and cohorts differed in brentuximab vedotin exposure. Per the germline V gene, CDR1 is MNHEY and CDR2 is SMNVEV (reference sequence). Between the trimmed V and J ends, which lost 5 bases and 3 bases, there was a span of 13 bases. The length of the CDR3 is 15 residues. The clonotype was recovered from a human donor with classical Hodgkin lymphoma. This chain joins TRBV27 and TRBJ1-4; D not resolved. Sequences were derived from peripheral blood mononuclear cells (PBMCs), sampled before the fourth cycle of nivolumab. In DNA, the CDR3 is TGTGCCAGCAGTGATGGACCTTCCCCTAATGAAAAACTGTTTTTT. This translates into CASSDGPSPNEKLFF.